This paragraph reports one T cell receptor (beta chain). Its antigen is currently unknown. These data originate in a study of radiation and T cells in renal cell carcinoma. Across the study: Nephrectomy followed 15 Gy stereotactic body radiation by 4 weeks. Study-level results: Baseline intratumoral clonotype presence is unknown without pretreatment biopsies.

This sample's time point: baseline pretreatment blood. Indicated treatment: 15 Gy SBRT to primary tumor, nephrectomy 4 weeks later. Sequencing used immunoSEQ multiplex PCR; TCRdb keeps in-frame clones, though not all of them. The sample has about 150,000 clones, around 89% seen once. Germline CDR1 SGHTA, CDR2 FQGNSA. The CDR3 is made up of 15 amino acids. Trimming removed 1 base from V and 7 bases from J, with 16 bases in between. The chain couples TRBV7-2 to TRBJ2-5; weak D call: TRBD1 (5 bases). The starting material was blood, obtained from a patient whose treatment included radiotherapy and nephrectomy. The sequence was obtained from an older woman with renal cell carcinoma. The CDR3 DNA reads as TGTGCCAGCAGCTTAGTCCCAGGGCCTCTGGGGACCCAGTACTTC. It codes for CASSLVPGPLGTQYF.